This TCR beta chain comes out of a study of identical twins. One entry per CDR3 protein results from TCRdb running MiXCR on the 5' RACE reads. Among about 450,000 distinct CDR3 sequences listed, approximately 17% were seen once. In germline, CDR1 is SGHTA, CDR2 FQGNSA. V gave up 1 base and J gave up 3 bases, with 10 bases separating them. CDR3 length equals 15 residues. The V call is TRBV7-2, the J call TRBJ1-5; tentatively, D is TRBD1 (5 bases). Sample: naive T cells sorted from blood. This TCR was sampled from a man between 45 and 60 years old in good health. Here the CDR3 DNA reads TGTGCCAGCAGCTTAGAGTGGGGGAACAATCAGCCCCAGCATTTT. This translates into CASSLEWGNNQPQHF.